The 9 T cell receptor beta chains given below trace back to one sample, sequenced in a study of T cell repertoires in cytomegalovirus infection. MiXCR, run by TCRdb on the reads, gives a single entry per CDR3 protein. The table includes roughly 760,000 distinct CDR3 sequences, 35% to 40% detected once. The sequencing input was PBMCs. Every receptor here comes from a human donor in good health (CMV status not recorded). Some clones in this sample may be carry-over from other donors' samples.

On this clonotype itself: The junction and the germline gene differ at one end; a read error may be behind it. This chain uses TRBV7-7 with TRBJ1-4, with D perhaps matching TRBD1 (5 bases). Germline V gene data show CDR1 as SSHAT and CDR2 as FNYEAQ (reference sequence). This CDR3 region has 14 residues. DNA of the CDR3: TGTGCTAGCAGCCGTGCAGGGTTAGATGAAAAACTGTTTTTT. Its protein product is CASSRAGLDEKLFF.

The V gene is TRBV5-6, the J gene TRBJ2-3, with 8 positions matching TRBD1. V trimming: 6 bases; J trimming: 1 base; junction bases outside the gene matches: 10. The CDR3 runs 16 residues. Germline lookup yields CDR1 SGHDT and CDR2 YYEEEE. The CDR3 spells CASTRTQGARTDTQYF. In nucleotides, the CDR3 is TGTGCCAGCACCAGGACTCAGGGGGCTCGCACAGATACGCAGTATTTT.

In regard to this clonotype: It may be a read error: a sequence one base away is much more abundant. V usage is TRBV7-8 and J usage is TRBJ1-5; D not certain. The CDR3 extends over 13 amino acids. Germline V gives CDR1 SGHVS, CDR2 FQNEAQ. CDR3 nucleotides: TGTGACAGCACCGTAATGGCAGATCAGCCCCAGCATTTT. It specifies CDSTVMADQPQHF.

The chain has TRBV4-3 and TRBJ1-5; D perhaps matches TRBD1 (5 bases). V gave up 3 bases and J gave up 9 bases, with 15 bases separating them. Germline V CDR1 and CDR2: LGHNA, YSLEER. The CDR3 is 14 amino acids. CDR3 sequence (DNA): TGCGCCAGCAGCCACCCCTTGAGGGGTCTGCCCCAGCATTTT. This gives the protein CASSHPLRGLPQHF.

This clonotype was seen only a few times. This sequence joins TRBV6-5 and TRBJ1-6; D remains ambiguous. The CDR3 extends over 15 amino acids. The ends were cut back, 0 bases at V and 9 bases at J, with 12 bases in the middle. Germline V gives CDR1 MNHEY, CDR2 SVGAGI. The CDR3 reads CASSYSAELTSPLHF. The CDR3 coding sequence is TGTGCCAGCAGTTACTCCGCCGAATTGACTTCACCCCTCCACTTT.

This clonotype occurred a few times. The chain joins TRBV9 to TRBJ2-5, with D perhaps TRBD1 (5 bases). CDR1 and CDR2 (germline): SGDLS, YYNGEE. Trimming shortened V by 3 bases and J by 2 bases, and 11 bases separated the two germline ends. This CDR3 is built from 14 residues. The CDR3, as DNA: TGTGCCAGCAGCGCCGTCGACAGACAAGAGACCCAGTACTTC. Translating it yields CASSAVDRQETQYF.

This clonotype was observed at least ten times. The chain uses TRBV10-3 and TRBJ2-1; 8 nucleotides line up with TRBD2. V trimming: 0 bases; J trimming: 0 bases; junction bases outside the gene matches: 10. Germline loops: CDR1 ENHRY, CDR2 SYGVKD. This CDR3 region has 19 residues. CDR3 in amino acids: CAISESSSGRKSSYNEQFF. As DNA, the CDR3 is TGTGCCATCAGTGAGTCTTCTAGCGGGCGCAAGAGCTCCTACAATGAGCAGTTCTTC.

The rearrangement joins TRBV27 to TRBJ2-1, with 8 nucleotides matching TRBD2. CDR3 length equals 16 residues. Germline-derived CDR1 and CDR2 are MNHEY and SMNVEV (reference sequence). V lost 5 bases, J lost 3 bases, and 9 bases stayed unmatched. The CDR3, as DNA: TGTGCCAGCAGTCCCGATCTAGCGGGTGACTACAATGAGCAGTTCTTC. It is translated as CASSPDLAGDYNEQFF.

This chain joins TRBV14 and TRBJ2-1, with D unclear. Trimming left V 1 base short and J 9 bases short, with 13 bases between. The length of the CDR3 is 14 residues. Germline lookup yields CDR1 SGHDN and CDR2 FVKESK. The DNA for the CDR3 is TGTGCCAGCAGCCAAGTTCCAAGCCAGGTTGAGCAGTTCTTC. It codes for CASSQVPSQVEQFF.